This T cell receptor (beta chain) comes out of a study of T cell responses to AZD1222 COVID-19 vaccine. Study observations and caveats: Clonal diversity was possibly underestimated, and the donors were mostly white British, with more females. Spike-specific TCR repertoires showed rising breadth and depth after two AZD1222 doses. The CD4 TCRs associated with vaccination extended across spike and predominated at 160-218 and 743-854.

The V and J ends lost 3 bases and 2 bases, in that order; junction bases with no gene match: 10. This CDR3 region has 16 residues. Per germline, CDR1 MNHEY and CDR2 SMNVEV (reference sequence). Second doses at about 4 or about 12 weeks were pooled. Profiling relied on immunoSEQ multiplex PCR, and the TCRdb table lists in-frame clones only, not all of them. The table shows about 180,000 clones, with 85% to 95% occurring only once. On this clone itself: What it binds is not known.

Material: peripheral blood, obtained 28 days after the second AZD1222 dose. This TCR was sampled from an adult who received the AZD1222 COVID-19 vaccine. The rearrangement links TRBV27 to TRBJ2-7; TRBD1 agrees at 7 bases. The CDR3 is CASSFQRQGFPYEQYF. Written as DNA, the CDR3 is TGTGCCAGCAGTTTCCAGAGACAGGGTTTCCCCTACGAGCAGTACTTC.